These T cell receptor beta chains were read from a single sample in a study of T cell repertoires in cytomegalovirus infection. The antigens of these receptors remain unknown. TCRdb re-called the reads through MiXCR, storing one row per CDR3 protein. The table records under 150,000 distinct CDR3 sequences, over 25% of them present only once. The sample here was CD8+ T cells from cultured PBMCs, taken from culture after CMV antigen stimulation. These receptors came from a human donor in good health (CMV status not recorded). Some clones in this sample may be carry-over from other donors' samples. CDR3s include the opening cysteine and the closing phenylalanine or tryptophan. A D gene is named only where the DNA matches it firmly. Size is stated for part of the rows, as once, few or many counts, or as a class when the clone is expanded.

d_call: TRBD2; clone_size: -; j_call: TRBJ2-1; v_call: TRBV7-8; cdr3_nt: TGTGCCAGCAGCCCCTGGACTAGCGGGGGGGCCGAGGCGCGTGAGCAGTTCTTC; cdr3_aa: CASSPWTSGGAEAREQFF
d_call: TRBD2; clone_size: many; j_call: TRBJ2-1; v_call: TRBV6-1; cdr3_nt: TGTGCCAGCAGTCCTTCGGGACTAGACAATGAGCAGTTCTTC; cdr3_aa: CASSPSGLDNEQFF
d_call: -; clone_size: -; j_call: TRBJ1-6; v_call: TRBV10-2; cdr3_nt: TGCGCCAGCAGTGAGGGTGGAGGGCTGATTTCACCCCTCCACTTT; cdr3_aa: CASSEGGGLISPLHF
d_call: TRBD2; clone_size: -; j_call: TRBJ2-5; v_call: TRBV7-6; cdr3_nt: TGTGCCAGCAGCTTTTCGCTAGCGGGGGGGCCTACCCAGTACTTC; cdr3_aa: CASSFSLAGGPTQYF
d_call: -; clone_size: -; j_call: TRBJ2-2; v_call: TRBV7-6; cdr3_nt: TGTGCCAGCAGCTTAGGGAGCCAGAACACCGGGGAGCTGTTTTTT; cdr3_aa: CASSLGSQNTGELFF
d_call: TRBD2; clone_size: few; j_call: TRBJ2-7; v_call: TRBV5-1; cdr3_nt: TGCGCCAGCAGCTTGGTGACTAGCGCCCGGCAGGAGCAGTACTTC; cdr3_aa: CASSLVTSARQEQYF
d_call: TRBD1; clone_size: -; j_call: TRBJ1-2; v_call: TRBV12-3/TRBV12-4; cdr3_nt: TGTGCCAGCAGTTCAAGACAGGGTTACTATGGCTACACCTTC; cdr3_aa: CASSSRQGYYGYTF
d_call: TRBD1; clone_size: -; j_call: TRBJ2-7; v_call: TRBV19; cdr3_nt: TGTGCCAGTAGTATGGGACAGGGGAACCACGAGCAGTACTTC; cdr3_aa: CASSMGQGNHEQYF
d_call: -; clone_size: -; j_call: TRBJ2-3; v_call: TRBV7-8; cdr3_nt: TGTGCCAGCAGCTTAGGTCAAGGGATGGATACGCAGTATTTT; cdr3_aa: CASSLGQGMDTQYF
d_call: -; clone_size: few; j_call: TRBJ2-1; v_call: TRBV14; cdr3_nt: TGTGCCAGCAGGCCAGCCCTAAACTCCTACAATGAGCAGTTCTTC; cdr3_aa: CASRPALNSYNEQFF
d_call: TRBD1; clone_size: few; j_call: TRBJ2-7; v_call: TRBV7-9; cdr3_nt: TGTGCCAGCAGCTTACCTCGGACAGGGAACTCCTACGAGCAGTACTTC; cdr3_aa: CASSLPRTGNSYEQYF
d_call: TRBD1; clone_size: few; j_call: TRBJ2-7; v_call: TRBV7-9; cdr3_nt: TGTGCCAGCAGCCACCTCTCCGGGACAGGGGTTGAGCAGTACTTC; cdr3_aa: CASSHLSGTGVEQYF
d_call: -; clone_size: -; j_call: TRBJ2-2; v_call: TRBV20-1; cdr3_nt: TGCAGTGCTTCCAACCCAGCAAACACCGGGGAGCTGTTTTTT; cdr3_aa: CSASNPANTGELFF
d_call: -; clone_size: -; j_call: TRBJ2-7; v_call: TRBV6-2/TRBV6-3; cdr3_nt: TGTGCCAGCAGTTACGGGCTTTCCACCGATATCTACGAGCAGTACTTC; cdr3_aa: CASSYGLSTDIYEQYF
d_call: -; clone_size: -; j_call: TRBJ2-1; v_call: TRBV27; cdr3_nt: TGTGCCAGCAGTTCTGTTGGATTACCTTCCTACAATGAGCAGTTCTTC; cdr3_aa: CASSSVGLPSYNEQFF
d_call: -; clone_size: many; j_call: TRBJ2-1; v_call: TRBV7-8; cdr3_nt: TGTGCCAGCACCTCCAGAGCGTGGACAGAGTACAATGAGCAGTTCTTC; cdr3_aa: CASTSRAWTEYNEQFF
d_call: TRBD1; clone_size: few; j_call: TRBJ1-5; v_call: TRBV10-3; cdr3_nt: TGTGCCATCAGTGAGGGACAGGAAGTTCAGCCCCAGCATTTT; cdr3_aa: CAISEGQEVQPQHF
d_call: -; clone_size: few; j_call: TRBJ2-3; v_call: TRBV7-6; cdr3_nt: TGTGCCAGCAGCTTAGATAGCGACCGCACAGATACGCAGTATTTT; cdr3_aa: CASSLDSDRTDTQYF
d_call: TRBD1; clone_size: -; j_call: TRBJ2-3; v_call: TRBV6-1; cdr3_nt: TGTGCCAGCAGTTATGACAGGGGGGGTACAGATACGCAGTATTTT; cdr3_aa: CASSYDRGGTDTQYF
d_call: -; clone_size: few; j_call: TRBJ1-4; v_call: TRBV5-6; cdr3_nt: TGTGCCAGCAGTGCAGCAACTAATGAAAAACTGTTTTTT; cdr3_aa: CASSAATNEKLFF
d_call: TRBD1; clone_size: few; j_call: TRBJ1-3; v_call: TRBV10-3; cdr3_nt: TGTGCCGCCGGACCGGACAGGGTGGATGGAAACACCATATATTTT; cdr3_aa: CAAGPDRVDGNTIYF
d_call: -; clone_size: -; j_call: TRBJ2-7; v_call: TRBV7-6; cdr3_nt: TGTGCCAGCAGCTTGCAACAGGGAGCCTACGAGCAGTACTTC; cdr3_aa: CASSLQQGAYEQYF
d_call: TRBD2; clone_size: -; j_call: TRBJ2-1; v_call: TRBV5-1; cdr3_nt: TGCGCCAGCAGCTGTGCGGGACTAGCGGGGTGCCACTACAATGAGCAGTTCTTC; cdr3_aa: CASSCAGLAGCHYNEQFF
d_call: -; clone_size: many; j_call: TRBJ2-5; v_call: TRBV3-1; cdr3_nt: TGTGCCAGCAGCCCGATAAACACTTCCCCACAAGAGACCCAGTACTTC; cdr3_aa: CASSPINTSPQETQYF
d_call: -; clone_size: -; j_call: TRBJ2-7; v_call: TRBV4-1; cdr3_nt: TGCGCCAGCAGCCAAGACAGGTCCTACGAGCAGTACTTC; cdr3_aa: CASSQDRSYEQYF
d_call: -; clone_size: few; j_call: TRBJ1-5; v_call: TRBV12-5; cdr3_nt: TGTGCTAGTTCCGGGGATCGTAATCAGCCCCAGCATTTT; cdr3_aa: CASSGDRNQPQHF